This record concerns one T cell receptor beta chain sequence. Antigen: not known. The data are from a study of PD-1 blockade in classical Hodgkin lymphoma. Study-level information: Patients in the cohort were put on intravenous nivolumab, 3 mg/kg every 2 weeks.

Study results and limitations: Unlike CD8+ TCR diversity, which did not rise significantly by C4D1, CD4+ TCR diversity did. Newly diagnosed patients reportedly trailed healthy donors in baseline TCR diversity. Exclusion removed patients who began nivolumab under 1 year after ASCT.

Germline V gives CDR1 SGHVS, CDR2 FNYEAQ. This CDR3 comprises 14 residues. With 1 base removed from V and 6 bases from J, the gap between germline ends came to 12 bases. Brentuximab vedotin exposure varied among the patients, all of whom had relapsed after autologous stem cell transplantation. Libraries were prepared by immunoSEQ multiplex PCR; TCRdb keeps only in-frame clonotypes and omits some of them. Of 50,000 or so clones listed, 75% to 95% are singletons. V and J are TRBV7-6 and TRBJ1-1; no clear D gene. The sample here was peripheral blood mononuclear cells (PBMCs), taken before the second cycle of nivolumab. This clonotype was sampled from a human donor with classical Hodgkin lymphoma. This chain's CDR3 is CASSLGEGGAEAFF. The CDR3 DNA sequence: TGTGCCAGCAGCTTAGGGGAGGGCGGCGCTGAAGCTTTCTTT.